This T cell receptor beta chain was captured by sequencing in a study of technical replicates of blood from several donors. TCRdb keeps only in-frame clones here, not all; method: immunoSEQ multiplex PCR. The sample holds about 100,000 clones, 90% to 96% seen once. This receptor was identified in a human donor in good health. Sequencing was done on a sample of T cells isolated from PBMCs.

CDR3 amino acids: CASSVGGGVLEQYF. The CDR3 DNA follows: TGTGCCAGCAGCGTTGGCGGGGGGGTCCTCGAGCAGTACTTC. The chain is built from TRBV9 and TRBJ2-7; 9 positions match TRBD2. J gave up 6 bases and V 2 bases, and 6 bases lay outside the gene matches. CDR1 and CDR2 from the germline V gene are SGDLS and YYNGEE. CDR3 size: 14 residues.